This note documents a single T cell receptor (beta chain) sequence. Its antigen remains unknown. The sample originates from a study of OX40 agonist ivuxolimab in advanced cancers. Across the study: Patients' therapy was ivuxolimab, an antibody that acts as an agonist of OX40 (CD134). Regarding the study as a whole: Researchers report that CD8+ T cells had, on average, more expanded clones than CD4+. Clones of CD4+ and CD8+ blood T cells grew by week 6 at doses of 0.1 to 3.0 mg/kg.

Generated by immunoSEQ multiplex PCR, the TCRdb table keeps only in-frame clones and is missing some. The profile covers roughly 27,000 clones, with approximately 83% appearing a single time and 45% to 60% taken by the ten largest. It was autoimmune disease history or systemic immunosuppression that excluded patients. The germline V and J ends were trimmed by 0 bases and 7 bases, with 10 bases remaining between them. CDR3 size: 13 residues. The germline V gene has CDR1 SGDLS and CDR2 YYNGEE. The clonotype comes from an adult with an advanced solid tumor such as melanoma, head and neck, liver or kidney cancer. The genes are TRBV9 and TRBJ1-2; D is unclear. The starting material was CD4+ or CD8+ T cells sorted from blood, obtained in a trial of the OX40 agonist ivuxolimab. CDR3 sequence reads: CASSVGQNVGYTF. CDR3 DNA sequence: TGTGCCAGCAGCGTAGGACAAAACGTTGGCTACACCTTC.